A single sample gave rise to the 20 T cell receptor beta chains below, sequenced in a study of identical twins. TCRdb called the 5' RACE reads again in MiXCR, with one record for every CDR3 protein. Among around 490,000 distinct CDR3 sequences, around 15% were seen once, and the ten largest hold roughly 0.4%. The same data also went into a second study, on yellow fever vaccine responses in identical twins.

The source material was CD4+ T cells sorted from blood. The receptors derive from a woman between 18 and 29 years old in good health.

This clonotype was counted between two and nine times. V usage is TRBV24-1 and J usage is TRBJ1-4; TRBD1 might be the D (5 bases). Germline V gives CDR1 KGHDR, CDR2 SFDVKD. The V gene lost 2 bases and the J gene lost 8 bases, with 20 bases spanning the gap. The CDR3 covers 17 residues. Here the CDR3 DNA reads TGTGCCACCAGTGATTCGCAGGGCCCCTCCGGGCTGGAAAAACTGTTTTTT. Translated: CATSDSQGPSGLEKLFF.

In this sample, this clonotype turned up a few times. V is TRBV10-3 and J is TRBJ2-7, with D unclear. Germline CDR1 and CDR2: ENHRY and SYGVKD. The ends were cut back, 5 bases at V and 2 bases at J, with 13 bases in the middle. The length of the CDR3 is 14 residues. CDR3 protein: CAISYADGPYEQYV. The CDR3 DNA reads TGTGCCATCAGTTATGCGGACGGTCCCTACGAGCAGTACGTC.

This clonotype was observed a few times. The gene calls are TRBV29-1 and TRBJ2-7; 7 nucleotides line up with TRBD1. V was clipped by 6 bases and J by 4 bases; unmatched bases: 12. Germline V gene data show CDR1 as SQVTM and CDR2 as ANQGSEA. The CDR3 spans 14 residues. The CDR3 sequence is CSVRTGARGYEQYF. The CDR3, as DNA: TGCAGCGTCAGAACAGGGGCCAGGGGGTACGAGCAGTACTTC.

CDR3 DNA sequence: TGTGCCATCAGTGAGCCAGACAATGAGCAGTTCTTC. Translated: CAISEPDNEQFF. V usage is TRBV10-3 and J usage is TRBJ2-1; D remains ambiguous. The CDR3 consists of 12 residues. Trimming removed 2 bases from V and 5 bases from J, with 4 bases in between. Per the germline V gene, CDR1 is ENHRY and CDR2 is SYGVKD.

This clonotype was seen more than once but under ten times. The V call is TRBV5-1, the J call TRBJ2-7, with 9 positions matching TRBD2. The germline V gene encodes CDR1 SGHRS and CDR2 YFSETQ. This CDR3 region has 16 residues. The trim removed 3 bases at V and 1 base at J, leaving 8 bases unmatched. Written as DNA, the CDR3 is TGCGCCAGCAGCTCGACAGGAGCGGGAGGATCCTACGAGCAGTACTTC. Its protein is CASSSTGAGGSYEQYF.

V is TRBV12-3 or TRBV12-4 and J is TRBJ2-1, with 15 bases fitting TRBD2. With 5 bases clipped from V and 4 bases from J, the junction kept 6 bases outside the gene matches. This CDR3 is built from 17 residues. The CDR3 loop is CASSIPGLAGGYNEQFF. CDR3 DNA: TGTGCCAGCAGTATACCGGGACTAGCGGGAGGATACAATGAGCAGTTCTTC.

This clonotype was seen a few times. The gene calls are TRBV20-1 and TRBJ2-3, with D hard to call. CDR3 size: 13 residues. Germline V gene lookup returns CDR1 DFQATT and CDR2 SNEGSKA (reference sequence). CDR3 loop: CTPWAGPTGMQYF. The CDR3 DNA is TGCACCCCCTGGGCCGGGCCTACTGGTATGCAGTATTTT.

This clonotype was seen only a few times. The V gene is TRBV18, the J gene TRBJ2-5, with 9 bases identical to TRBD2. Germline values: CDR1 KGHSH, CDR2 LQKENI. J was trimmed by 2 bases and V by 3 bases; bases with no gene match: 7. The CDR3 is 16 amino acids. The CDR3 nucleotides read TGTGCCAGCTCACCCACTAGCGGGCGACAACAAGAGACCCAGTACTTC. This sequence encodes CASSPTSGRQQETQYF. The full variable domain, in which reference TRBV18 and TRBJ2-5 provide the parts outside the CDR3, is NAGVMQNPRHLVRRRGQEARLRCSPMKGHSHVYWYRQLPEEGLKFMVYLQKENIIDESGMPKERFSAEFPKEGPSILRIQQVVRGDSAAYFCASSPTSGRQQETQYFGPGTRLLVL.

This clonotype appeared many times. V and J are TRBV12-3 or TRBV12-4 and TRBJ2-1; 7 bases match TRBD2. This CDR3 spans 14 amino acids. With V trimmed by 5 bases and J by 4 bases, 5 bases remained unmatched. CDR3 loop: CASSPPGGYNEQFF. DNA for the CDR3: TGTGCCAGCAGTCCCCCGGGAGGTTACAATGAGCAGTTCTTC.

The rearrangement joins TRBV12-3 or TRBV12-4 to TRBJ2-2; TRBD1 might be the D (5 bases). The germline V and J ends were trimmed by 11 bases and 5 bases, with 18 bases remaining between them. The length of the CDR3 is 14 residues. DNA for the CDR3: TGTGCCGACGCTTTGGGGCTCGGGACCGGGGAGCTGTTTTTT. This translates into CADALGLGTGELFF.

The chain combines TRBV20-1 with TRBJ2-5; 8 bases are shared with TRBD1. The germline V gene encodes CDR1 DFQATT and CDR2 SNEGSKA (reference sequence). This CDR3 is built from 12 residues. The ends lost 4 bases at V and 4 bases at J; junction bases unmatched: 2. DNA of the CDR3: TGCAGTGCTAAGCAGGGGGCAGAGACCCAGTACTTC. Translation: CSAKQGAETQYF.

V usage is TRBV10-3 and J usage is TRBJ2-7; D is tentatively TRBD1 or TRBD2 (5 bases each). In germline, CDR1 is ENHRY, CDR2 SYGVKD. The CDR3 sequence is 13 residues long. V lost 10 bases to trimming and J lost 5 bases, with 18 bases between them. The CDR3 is CATWDRLYNEQYF. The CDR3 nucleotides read TGTGCCACCTGGGACCGACTCTACAACGAGCAGTACTTC.

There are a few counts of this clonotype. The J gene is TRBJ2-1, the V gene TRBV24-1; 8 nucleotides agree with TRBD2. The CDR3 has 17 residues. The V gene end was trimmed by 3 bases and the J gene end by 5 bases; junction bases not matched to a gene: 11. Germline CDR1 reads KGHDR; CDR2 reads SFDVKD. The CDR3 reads CATSDPPAGGYNNEQFF. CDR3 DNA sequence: TGTGCCACCAGTGATCCCCCGGCGGGAGGATACAACAATGAGCAGTTCTTC.

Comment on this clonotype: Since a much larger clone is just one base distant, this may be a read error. CDR3 protein: CASREDRVRADTQYF. In nucleotides, the CDR3 is TGCGCCAGCCGGGAGGATAGAGTCAGGGCAGATACGCAGTATTTT. The chain joins TRBV5-1 to TRBJ2-3; 7 positions match TRBD2. The V and J ends lost 7 bases and 4 bases, in that order; junction bases with no gene match: 12. Germline CDR1 is SGHRS and CDR2 is YFSETQ. The CDR3 has 15 residues.

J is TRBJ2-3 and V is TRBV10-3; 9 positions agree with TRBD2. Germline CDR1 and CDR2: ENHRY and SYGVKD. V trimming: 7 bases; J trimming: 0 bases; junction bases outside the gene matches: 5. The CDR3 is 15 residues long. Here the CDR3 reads CAITSSGTSTDTQYF. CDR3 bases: TGTGCCATCACTTCTAGCGGGACGAGCACAGATACGCAGTATTTT.

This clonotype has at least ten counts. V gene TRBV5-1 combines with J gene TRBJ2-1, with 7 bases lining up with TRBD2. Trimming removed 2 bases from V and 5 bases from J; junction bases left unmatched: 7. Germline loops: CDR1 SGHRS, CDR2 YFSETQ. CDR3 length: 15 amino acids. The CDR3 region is CASSFVWGGNNEQFF. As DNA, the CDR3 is TGCGCCAGCAGCTTCGTATGGGGGGGGAACAATGAGCAGTTCTTC.

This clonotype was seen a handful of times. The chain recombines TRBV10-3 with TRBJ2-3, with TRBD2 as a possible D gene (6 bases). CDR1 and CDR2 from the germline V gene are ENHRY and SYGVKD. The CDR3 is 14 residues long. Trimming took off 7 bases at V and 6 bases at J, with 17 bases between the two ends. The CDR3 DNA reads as TGTGCCATCATGCGGGACCCCACGAGGGATACGCAGTATTTT. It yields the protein CAIMRDPTRDTQYF.

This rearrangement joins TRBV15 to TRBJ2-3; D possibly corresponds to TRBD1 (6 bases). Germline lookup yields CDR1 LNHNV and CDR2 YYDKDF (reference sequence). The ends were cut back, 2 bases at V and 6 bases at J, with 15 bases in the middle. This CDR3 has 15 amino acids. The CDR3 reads CATSRSRGPGDTQYF. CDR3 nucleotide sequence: TGTGCCACCAGCAGATCCAGGGGACCGGGGGATACGCAGTATTTT.

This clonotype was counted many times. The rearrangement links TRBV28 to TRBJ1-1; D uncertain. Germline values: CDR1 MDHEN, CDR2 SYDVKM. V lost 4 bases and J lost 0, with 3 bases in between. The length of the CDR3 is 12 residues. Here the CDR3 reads CASSSMNTEAFF. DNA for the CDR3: TGTGCCAGCAGTTCGATGAACACTGAAGCTTTCTTT.

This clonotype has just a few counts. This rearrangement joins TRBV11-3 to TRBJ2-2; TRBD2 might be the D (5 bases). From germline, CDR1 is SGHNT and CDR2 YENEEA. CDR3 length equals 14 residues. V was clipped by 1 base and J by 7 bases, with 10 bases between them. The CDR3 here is CASSLGVAGGELFF. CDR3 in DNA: TGTGCCAGCAGCTTAGGTGTTGCGGGCGGGGAGCTGTTTTTT.